One and the same sample provided the 23 T cell receptor beta chains below, sequenced in a study of identical twins. In TCRdb, the 5' RACE reads were re-called with MiXCR into one record per CDR3 protein. This repertoire shows 200,000 to 300,000 distinct CDR3 sequences, more than 9% found once; its top ten account for more than 8.5%. Sequenced sample: memory T cells sorted from blood. Source of these receptors: a man aged 50 to 59 in good health.

Only a few counts were recorded for this clonotype. This chain connects TRBV12-3 or TRBV12-4 to TRBJ2-7, with D maybe TRBD2 (6 bases). Trimming stripped 5 bases from V and 6 bases from J, with 14 bases between. This CDR3 spans 13 amino acids. The CDR3 spells CASSRTREREQYF. In nucleotides, the CDR3 is TGTGCCAGCAGTCGGACTCGGGAGCGCGAGCAGTACTTC.

Ten or more counts support this clonotype. This chain links TRBV11-2 with TRBJ1-1; D unresolved. Deletions cut 2 bases from V and 7 bases from J, with 8 bases between. The CDR3 is 12 amino acids. Germline V CDR1 and CDR2: SGHAT, FQNNGV. For the CDR3, the DNA is TGTGCCAGCAGCTTAACGGAACATGAAGCTTTCTTT. This codes for CASSLTEHEAFF.

This clonotype has just a few counts. The genes are TRBV10-3 and TRBJ1-1; D remains unclear. There are 13 residues in the CDR3. The V end lost 5 bases, the J end lost 0 bases, and 7 bases lay between the germline ends. Germline CDR1 reads ENHRY; CDR2 reads SYGVKD. The CDR3 DNA reads TGTGCCATCAGTAAAACAGTGAACACTGAAGCTTTCTTT. It yields the protein CAISKTVNTEAFF.

This clonotype was counted many times. The chain links TRBV28 to TRBJ2-2; D gene ambiguous. This CDR3 is built from 14 residues. Looked up from germline, CDR1 is MDHEN and CDR2 is SYDVKM. V gave up 5 bases and J gave up 2 bases, with 9 bases separating them. As DNA, the CDR3 is TGTGCCAGCAGTGGACCGGTAAACACCGGGGAGCTGTTTTTT. Translating it yields CASSGPVNTGELFF.

The rearrangement links TRBV9 to TRBJ1-3, with no clear D. V gave up 4 bases and J gave up 0 bases, with 11 bases separating them. Per germline, CDR1 SGDLS and CDR2 YYNGEE. The CDR3 length is 15 residues. CDR3 sequence (DNA): TGTGCCAGCAGCCCCCGACTGGGCTCTGGAAACACCATATATTTT. Protein sequence: CASSPRLGSGNTIYF.

This clonotype was seen only a few times. The chain is built from TRBV2 and TRBJ2-7; TRBD2 matches 10 bases. From germline, CDR1 is SNHLY and CDR2 FYNNEI. V was pared by 6 bases and J by 3 bases, with 8 bases of the junction left unmatched. CDR3 length: 15 residues. The CDR3 nucleotides are TGTGCCAGCAGCGCCACTAGCGGGGCTCACTACGAGCAGTACTTC. This codes for CASSATSGAHYEQYF.

The rearrangement uses TRBV7-2 and TRBJ2-1; 8 positions agree with TRBD2. CDR1 and CDR2 (germline): SGHTA, FQGNSA. V gave up 3 bases and J gave up 3 bases; unmatched junction bases: 4. The CDR3 is 15 residues long. The CDR3 region has the DNA TGTGCCAGCAGCTTTAGCGGGGCAGGCTACAATGAGCAGTTCTTC. Encoded protein: CASSFSGAGYNEQFF. Based on the CDR3 plus reference TRBV7-2 and TRBJ2-1, the full variable domain is GAGVSQSPSNKVTEKGKDVELRCDPISGHTALYWYRQSLGQGLEFLIYFQGNSAPDKSGLPSDRFSAERTGGSVSTLTIQRTQQEDSAVYLCASSFSGAGYNEQFFGPGTRLTVL.

This clonotype appeared a few times. This chain links TRBV20-1 with TRBJ2-4; 7 bases match TRBD1. The CDR3 contains 15 residues. The junction had 9 bases not matched to a gene; V was cut back by 5 bases and J by 2 bases. In germline, CDR1 is DFQATT, CDR2 SNEGSKA (reference sequence). The DNA for the CDR3 is TGCAGTGCTTTTCGAGGGGGCCAACCCAAAAACATTCAGTACTTC. It codes for CSAFRGGQPKNIQYF.

This clonotype was counted between two and nine times. J is TRBJ1-5 and V is TRBV18; possibly TRBD1 for D (5 bases). Germline V gene lookup returns CDR1 KGHSH and CDR2 LQKENI. The length of the CDR3 is 16 residues. V dropped 4 bases and J dropped 0 bases, with 13 bases sitting between them. Here the CDR3 reads CASSLGGAGSNQPQHF. CDR3 in DNA: TGTGCCAGCTCACTCGGCGGGGCGGGTAGCAATCAGCCCCAGCATTTT.

This clonotype was counted ten times or more. The chain uses TRBV20-1 and TRBJ2-2, with 8 bases fitting TRBD1. The CDR3 runs 14 residues. Germline V lookup: CDR1 DFQATT, CDR2 SNEGSKA (reference sequence). The V segment lost 0 bases and the J segment 7 bases; nucleotides outside the gene matches: 4. CDR3 DNA: TGCAGTGCTAGAGATGGGACAGGTGGCGGGGAGCTGTTTTTT. Translating gives CSARDGTGGGELFF.

This clonotype has more than one count but fewer than ten. The CDR3 bases are TGTGCCAGCAGCGCGGGACTAGCGGGAGGCCTGTACAATGAGCAGTTCTTC. Translated, it gives CASSAGLAGGLYNEQFF. The V and J genes are TRBV5-5 and TRBJ2-1; TRBD2 aligns across 15 bases. The CDR3 consists of 17 residues. The ends lost 4 bases at V and 4 bases at J; junction bases unmatched: 6. Germline assignment: CDR1 SGHKS and CDR2 YYEKEE (reference sequence).

V is TRBV13 and J is TRBJ2-3; TRBD1 or TRBD2 may be the D gene (5 bases each). V dropped 5 bases and J dropped 6 bases, with 15 bases sitting between them. Germline lookup yields CDR1 PRHDT and CDR2 FYEKMQ (reference sequence). This CDR3 has 14 residues. CDR3 protein: CASSGQRGGDTQYF. CDR3 sequence (DNA): TGTGCCAGCAGCGGGCAAAGGGGCGGGGATACGCAGTATTTT.

In its sample, this clonotype was seen many times. The chain couples TRBV5-8 to TRBJ2-5, with 7 positions matching TRBD1. Germline CDR1 is SGHTS and CDR2 is YDEGEE. The CDR3 is made up of 16 amino acids. The V and J ends lost 4 bases and 2 bases, in that order; junction bases with no gene match: 11. CDR3 nucleotide sequence: TGTGCCAGCAGCAAAGATCTCGGGACAGTACAAGAGACCCAGTACTTC. It is translated as CASSKDLGTVQETQYF.

Many counts were recorded for this clonotype. The rearrangement links TRBV7-2 to TRBJ2-7; D might be TRBD2 (6 bases). Germline values: CDR1 SGHTA, CDR2 FQGNSA. The V end was cut by 10 bases, the J end by 3 bases, with 16 bases between. The CDR3 spans 13 residues. The CDR3: CATRGGARYEQYF. The CDR3, as DNA: TGTGCCACAAGGGGCGGGGCCCGCTACGAGCAGTACTTC.

This clonotype was observed once. The chain is built from TRBV4-3 and TRBJ2-2; the D is unclear. V shed 5 bases and J shed 0 bases, with 16 bases lying between them. The CDR3 loop spans 17 amino acids. Germline V gene data show CDR1 as LGHNA and CDR2 as YSLEER. The CDR3 DNA is TGCGCCAGCAGCGCATTGCCCGCTGGCCCGAACACCGGGGAGCTGTTTTTT. Amino acid sequence: CASSALPAGPNTGELFF.

This chain joins TRBV6-2 or TRBV6-3 and TRBJ2-6, with 8 bases fitting TRBD1. This CDR3 region has 18 residues. Germline V gives CDR1 MNHEY, CDR2 SVGEGT. V gave up 2 bases and J gave up 0 bases; unmatched junction bases: 6. The CDR3, as DNA: TGTGCCAGCAGTTACGAGGGGACAGGAACCTCTGGGGCCAACGTCCTGACTTTC. Translated, it gives CASSYEGTGTSGANVLTF.

The V call is TRBV18, the J call TRBJ1-2, with 7 bases that match TRBD1. The germline gives CDR1 KGHSH, CDR2 LQKENI. J gave up 8 bases and V 2 bases, and 5 bases lay outside the gene matches. The CDR3 spans 13 residues. The CDR3 nucleotides are TGTGCCAGCTCACCAGAGACAGGGAGCGGCTACACCTTC. It translates to CASSPETGSGYTF.

Ten or more counts support this clonotype. This rearrangement joins TRBV25-1 to TRBJ2-7, with 10 bases aligning to TRBD2. Germline CDR1 reads MGHDK; CDR2 reads SYGVNS. The CDR3 extends over 16 amino acids. Trimming at V came to 2 bases and at J to 4 bases, leaving 8 bases not matched to a gene. CDR3 nucleotide sequence: TGTGCCAGCAGTGAACCCACCGGGACTAGCGCTTACGAGCAGTACTTC. Amino acids: CASSEPTGTSAYEQYF.

This clonotype was observed many times. This chain uses TRBV7-2 with TRBJ1-3; D remains ambiguous. Germline V gene sequence: CDR1 SGHTA, CDR2 FQGNSA. Trimming took off 4 bases at V and 4 bases at J, with 14 bases between the two ends. This CDR3 spans 15 amino acids. CDR3 bases: TGTGCCAGCAGCTCCTCACCTAATCCCGGAAACACCATATATTTT. It codes for CASSSSPNPGNTIYF.

This clonotype was seen at least ten times. V is TRBV29-1 and J is TRBJ2-1; D remains unclear. The CDR3 extends over 11 amino acids. The V end was cut by 7 bases, the J end by 11 bases, with 15 bases between. Germline CDR1 is SQVTM and CDR2 is ANQGSEA. This chain's CDR3 is CSESVGQQQFF. Written as DNA, the CDR3 is TGCAGCGAATCGGTAGGGCAGCAGCAGTTCTTC.

This clonotype has a count of ten or more. The chain employs TRBV5-4 and TRBJ2-1, with D possibly being TRBD1 (5 bases). The CDR3 has 15 residues. CDR1 is SGHNT and CDR2 is YYREEE in the germline V gene (reference sequence). Trimming stripped 1 base from V and 6 bases from J, with 14 bases between. The CDR3 protein is CASSLRRRGANEQFF. For the CDR3, the DNA is TGTGCCAGCAGCTTGAGGCGGCGTGGGGCCAATGAGCAGTTCTTC.

V and J are TRBV9 and TRBJ1-4; unclear D gene. The length of the CDR3 is 13 residues. Looked up from germline, CDR1 is SGDLS and CDR2 is YYNGEE. Trimming took 0 bases from V and 1 from J, leaving 1 base between them. In DNA form, the CDR3 reads TGTGCCAGCAGCGTAGGAACTAATGAAAAACTGTTTTTT. Translated, it gives CASSVGTNEKLFF. Full variable domain (rest looked up from reference TRBV9 and TRBJ1-4): DSGVTQTPKHLITATGQRVTLRCSPRSGDLSVYWYQQSLDQGLQFLIQYYNGEERAKGNILERFSAQQFPDLHSELNLSSLELGDSALYFCASSVGTNEKLFFGSGTQLSVL.

The sample holds many counts of this clonotype. The chain links TRBV20-1 to TRBJ1-1, with TRBD1 as a possible D gene (5 bases). The germline V and J ends were trimmed by 3 bases and 0 bases, with 11 bases remaining between them. Per the germline V gene, CDR1 is DFQATT and CDR2 is SNEGSKA (reference sequence). The CDR3 sequence is 14 residues long. The CDR3 spells CSASKDRLNTEAFF. CDR3 bases: TGCAGTGCTAGTAAAGACAGATTGAACACTGAAGCTTTCTTT.